This T cell receptor (beta chain) emerged from a study of shared T cell receptors in the human thymus. Method: immunoSEQ multiplex PCR; TCRdb's copy keeps in-frame clones and lacks some. The sample holds approximately 760,000 clones; approximately 83% are singletons and the top ten take 0.0095% to 0.013%. V lost 5 bases and J lost 7, with 12 bases in between. This CDR3 contains 12 residues. Germline lookup yields CDR1 LGHNT and CDR2 FRNRAP. These data are also associated with another study on human thymus T cells. That paper states: Healthy Finnish infants undergoing corrective surgery for congenital heart defects were the donors. Surgeons resected thymus tissue during corrective heart surgery. Seemingly biased V and J gene usage marked thymic and blood repertoires. What related research reported was that thymic repertoires overlapped highly among unrelated individuals.

This chain links TRBV12-5 with TRBJ2-7, with D possibly matching TRBD1 (6 bases). The sequence came from a girl under three years old with a congenital heart defect. The sequenced sample was thymocytes. The CDR3: CASGQGLWEQYF. In DNA form, the CDR3 reads TGTGCTAGTGGTCAGGGGTTGTGGGAGCAGTACTTC.